One and the same sample provided the 21 T cell receptor beta chains below, sequenced in a study of T cells in Graves' hyperthyroidism and ophthalmopathy. Amplification of TCR beta CDR3 regions used RNA as the template. When the TCR CDR3 underwent first-round RT-PCR, the HTBI primer set was used. TCRdb reprocessed the multiplex PCR reads with MiXCR, giving one entry per CDR3 protein. The table shows hundreds of thousands of distinct CDR3 sequences, with 22% occurring only once. Sequences were obtained from blood. The receptor set was obtained from a woman in her seventies with Graves' ophthalmopathy.

The chain is built from TRBV5-1 and TRBJ2-7, with 7 bases that match TRBD2. This CDR3 contains 14 residues. The V gene end was trimmed by 6 bases and the J gene end by 2 bases; junction bases not matched to a gene: 8. CDR1 and CDR2 from the germline V gene are SGHRS and YFSETQ. The CDR3 reads CASNPGGGTYEQYF. As DNA, the CDR3 is TGCGCCAGCAATCCTGGGGGGGGTACCTACGAGCAGTACTTC.

In this sample, this clonotype turned up many times. This chain connects TRBV12-3 or TRBV12-4 to TRBJ2-5, with 9 bases lining up with TRBD1. With 6 bases clipped from V and 4 bases from J, the junction kept 6 bases outside the gene matches. CDR3 length: 14 amino acids. CDR3 coding DNA: TGTGCCAGCAGAGAACAGGGGGCAGGAGAGACCCAGTACTTC. Protein: CASREQGAGETQYF.

The chain combines TRBV27 with TRBJ2-3; D gene ambiguous. Germline V gene sequence: CDR1 MNHEY, CDR2 SMNVEV (reference sequence). Trimming took 4 bases from V and 5 from J, leaving 13 bases between them. The CDR3 is 14 amino acids. Written as DNA, the CDR3 is TGTGCCAGCAGTTCCGATATCTCTCTAGATACGCAGTATTTT. The encoded protein is CASSSDISLDTQYF.

Comment on this clonotype: The conserved phenylalanine or tryptophan normally closing the CDR3 is absent here, so this likely arose from a read error. The chain carries TRBV19 and TRBJ1-1; unclear D gene. The length of the CDR3 is 15 residues. V was pared by 7 bases and J by 0 bases, with 15 bases between. Germline V gives CDR1 LNHDA, CDR2 SQIVND (reference sequence). The CDR3 DNA reads as TGTGCCAGTACCTCTCAGACACCCCTGAACACTGAAGCTTTCTCT. This codes for CASTSQTPLNTEAFS.

The chain employs TRBV2 and TRBJ1-4, with no clear D. Germline assignment: CDR1 SNHLY and CDR2 FYNNEI. This CDR3 spans 14 amino acids. The V end was cut by 4 bases, the J end by 0 bases, with 6 bases between. CDR3 bases: TGTGCCAGCAGTGCTATAACAACTAATGAAAAACTGTTTTTT. Translation: CASSAITTNEKLFF.

This clonotype was seen only a few times. The rearrangement links TRBV3-1 to TRBJ2-7; no firm D call. CDR3 length: 15 residues. V dropped 4 bases and J dropped 4 bases, with 17 bases sitting between them. Germline CDR1 reads LGHDT; CDR2 reads YNNKEL (reference sequence). Here the CDR3 DNA reads TGTGCCAGCAGCCCCACATGGGATCCTACATACGAGCAGTACTTC. This gives the protein CASSPTWDPTYEQYF.

In this sample, this clonotype turned up a few times. V is TRBV29-1 and J is TRBJ2-1; D is unresolved. The CDR3 loop spans 15 amino acids. Per germline, CDR1 SQVTM and CDR2 ANQGSEA. V lost 5 bases, J lost 9 bases, and 23 bases lay in between. CDR3 residues: CSVRLPANSILEQFF. CDR3 DNA: TGCAGCGTTCGCCTCCCGGCAAATAGCATCCTTGAGCAGTTCTTC.

The rearrangement links TRBV28 to TRBJ2-3, with D maybe TRBD2 (5 bases). V shed 2 bases and J shed 6 bases, with 15 bases lying between them. Germline CDR1 and CDR2: MDHEN and SYDVKM. The CDR3 totals 15 residues. The CDR3 protein is CASSLRAPRGDTQYF. The CDR3 coding sequence is TGTGCCAGCAGTTTACGGGCACCCCGCGGGGATACGCAGTATTTT.

This clonotype was seen a handful of times. The chain carries TRBV6-4 and TRBJ1-5, with D tentatively TRBD1 (6 bases). V was shortened by 9 bases and J by 2 bases, with 14 bases between the two germline ends. The length of the CDR3 is 14 residues. Germline V gene lookup returns CDR1 MRHNA and CDR2 SNTAGT. CDR3 in DNA: TGTGCCAGTCTCCAGGGGTATGGCAATCAGCCCCAGCATTTT. Translated: CASLQGYGNQPQHF.

V usage is TRBV4-1 and J usage is TRBJ2-7; 7 bases are shared with TRBD2. This CDR3 contains 15 residues. The germline gives CDR1 MGHRA, CDR2 YSYEKL. J was trimmed by 2 bases and V by 0 bases; bases with no gene match: 4. This chain's CDR3 is CASSQEPSGTYEQYF. In DNA form, the CDR3 reads TGCGCCAGCAGCCAAGAACCTAGCGGTACCTACGAGCAGTACTTC.

This clonotype was found a few times. The chain is built from TRBV24-1 and TRBJ2-1; TRBD2 is a possible D gene (6 bases). The CDR3 spans 14 residues. The V end was cut by 3 bases, the J end by 3 bases, with 8 bases between. Per germline, CDR1 KGHDR and CDR2 SFDVKD. As DNA, the CDR3 is TGTGCCACCAGTGATCGGGACTTCTACAATGAGCAGTTCTTC. Translating gives CATSDRDFYNEQFF.

The sample holds a few counts of this clonotype. The V and J genes are TRBV6-1 and TRBJ2-7; TRBD2 aligns across 10 bases. The junction had 6 bases not matched to a gene; V was cut back by 7 bases and J by 3 bases. CDR1 and CDR2 (germline): MNHNS, SASEGT. The CDR3 covers 14 residues. The CDR3 protein is CASKQTSGYYEQYF. The CDR3 DNA is TGTGCCAGCAAGCAGACTAGCGGGTACTACGAGCAGTACTTC.

This clonotype was counted a few times. This chain uses TRBV11-3 with TRBJ2-7, with D unclear. V dropped 5 bases and J dropped 2 bases, with 16 bases sitting between them. This CDR3 spans 15 amino acids. Germline assignment: CDR1 SGHNT and CDR2 YENEEA. The CDR3 sequence is CASSHGVVMPYEQYF. CDR3 sequence (DNA): TGTGCCAGCAGCCATGGGGTTGTCATGCCCTACGAGCAGTACTTC. Based on the CDR3 plus reference TRBV11-3 and TRBJ2-7, the full variable domain is EAGVVQSPRYKIIEKKQPVAFWCNPISGHNTLYWYLQNLGQGPELLIRYENEEAVDDSQLPKDRFSAERLKGVDSTLKIQPAELGDSAVYLCASSHGVVMPYEQYFGPGTRLTVT.

This clonotype showed up just a few times. The rearrangement uses TRBV29-1 and TRBJ2-3, with 13 positions matching TRBD2. Trimming removed 5 bases from V and 6 bases from J; junction bases left unmatched: 5. Germline V gene data show CDR1 as SQVTM and CDR2 as ANQGSEA. The length of the CDR3 is 14 residues. In nucleotides, the CDR3 is TGCAGCGTTCAGACTAGCGGGAGGCGGGATACGCAGTATTTT. Its translation is CSVQTSGRRDTQYF.

In this sample, this clonotype turned up a few times. The chain combines TRBV20-1 with TRBJ2-1; 8 nucleotides match TRBD2. The CDR3 is 14 residues long. Germline CDR1 is DFQATT and CDR2 is SNEGSKA (reference sequence). Trimming took 0 bases from V and 8 from J; bases not matched to a gene: 6. The CDR3 bases are TGCAGTGCTAGAGATCGGGAGGGCCAGTATGAGCAGTTCTTC. Protein sequence: CSARDREGQYEQFF.

This clonotype has a handful of counts. V gene TRBV14 combines with J gene TRBJ2-7; D not resolved. Germline-derived CDR1 and CDR2 are SGHDN and FVKESK. The V and J ends lost 0 bases and 6 bases respectively, with 15 bases between them. The CDR3 loop spans 15 amino acids. CDR3: CASSQDHPGISEQYF. Here the CDR3 DNA reads TGTGCCAGCAGCCAAGATCACCCCGGCATAAGCGAGCAGTACTTC. Looking up the rest from reference TRBV14 and TRBJ2-7 gives the full variable domain: EAGVTQFPSHSVIEKGQTVTLRCDPISGHDNLYWYRRVMGKEIKFLLHFVKESKQDESGMPNNRFLAERTGGTYSTLKVQPAELEDSGVYFCASSQDHPGISEQYFGPGTRLTVT.

This clonotype was seen a single time. This could be a read error, since a much larger clone is one nucleotide away. The J gene is TRBJ2-4, the V gene TRBV28; 9 nucleotides agree with TRBD1. The CDR3 totals 16 residues. Germline CDR1 reads MDHEN; CDR2 reads SYDVKM. The CDR3 sequence is CACRLTGGMGKNIQYF. DNA for the CDR3: TGTGCCTGCAGATTAACAGGGGGCATGGGCAAAAACATTCAGTACTTC.

The chain links TRBV11-2 to TRBJ2-3, with 10 bases aligning to TRBD2. Germline loops: CDR1 SGHAT, CDR2 FQNNGV. V dropped 0 bases and J dropped 3; count of bases not matched to a gene: 12. The CDR3 runs to 19 residues. The CDR3 DNA reads as TGTGCCAGCAGCTTAGATTCAGCGGGAGGGCCGTTGTGGACAGATACGCAGTATTTT. Its translation is CASSLDSAGGPLWTDTQYF.

This clonotype was detected many times. V gene TRBV7-2 combines with J gene TRBJ1-1; tentative D call: TRBD1 (5 bases). Deletions cut 1 base from V and 9 bases from J, with 12 bases between. This CDR3 is 13 amino acids long. The germline V gene has CDR1 SGHTA and CDR2 FQGNSA. The CDR3 coding sequence is TGTGCCAGCAGCTTAGACACAGGTAGCCAAGCTTTCTTT. It specifies CASSLDTGSQAFF.

This clonotype was observed a single time. The V and J genes are TRBV18 and TRBJ2-1; D is unresolved. Trimming shortened V by 1 base and J by 2 bases, and 3 bases separated the two germline ends. Per the germline V gene, CDR1 is KGHSH and CDR2 is LQKENI. The CDR3 covers 13 residues. The CDR3 loop reads CASSPQTYNEQFF. The DNA of the CDR3 is TGTGCCAGCTCACCACAGACCTACAATGAGCAGTTCTTC.

V usage is TRBV3-1 and J usage is TRBJ1-2, with TRBD1 matching 8 bases. V was clipped by 4 bases and J by 4 bases; unmatched bases: 5. The CDR3 runs 14 residues. Germline V gene data show CDR1 as LGHDT and CDR2 as YNNKEL (reference sequence). CDR3 in amino acids: CASSPWTGPYGYTF. Here the CDR3 DNA reads TGTGCCAGCAGCCCGTGGACAGGGCCCTATGGCTACACCTTC.